The T cell receptor beta chain under discussion was sequenced for a study of monozygotic twins with cystic fibrosis (dated by TCRdb to the early 2020s). Regarding the research as a whole: Barcoded libraries were made from three micrograms of fragmented DNA using roughly 16 PCR cycles. To gauge how much genetics shapes V and J gene usage, the researchers compared TCR beta repertoires both within and across 16 monozygotic twin pairs who have cystic fibrosis. Ten female and six male twin pairs, aged roughly 2.0 to 40 years (median roughly 9.5 years) and mostly children and adolescents, were included in the cohort. Twins were ranked among around 990 cohort participants for weight-for-height and FEVPerc (FEV1 disease centile) on the day of blood sampling. Data for three of the twin pairs had been reported previously in another context. The study at large found these results: Only a small cohort was studied, and no association of shared CDR3 numbers with age, concordance or disease severity was found. The greatest similarity to the co-twin was observed for V gene usage in 13 of 16 pairs and for J usage in 8 of 16 pairs, which suggested genetic constraints. Nucleotide-identical clonotype sharing was significantly higher within monozygotic CF twin pairs than between unrelated CF individuals (P = 0.000026, Mann-Whitney). Simpson clonality was generally low (median about 0.01), which suggests a naive-dominated repertoire, and clonality was higher in the most severely affected patients.

TCR beta CDR3 regions were amplified by multiplex PCR using the immunoSEQ immune profiling system, following the manufacturer's instructions. An Illumina NextSeq system was used to carry out the sequencing. The original methods were these. The immunoSEQ Analyzer platform handled processing of the sequence data, and clonality was calculated by taking the square root of Simpson's index of productive rearrangements. V and J usage similarity was measured by Jensen-Shannon distance, and CDR3 generation probabilities were computed with OLGA. The researchers looked up shared CDR3 sequences in the immuneACCESS database (August 2020) and in VDJdb (December 2020). Drawn from immuneACCESS, this table holds only the in-frame rearrangements with V and J called that TCRdb kept. Clones are partly lost; checked studies trace under half to an unresolved V gene and leave the rest unexplained. V and J calls plus clone size are reproduced from that table; the DNA served to infer D and trimming. Present in this sample are some 33,000 clones, under 95% of which were seen just once. The top ten hold roughly 0.2% of the sample.

Turning to this clone: Which antigen it targets is not known. Base quality data are lacking; no much larger clone is found one base away. The sample has other DNA sequences that encode this CDR3 too.

The twin pairs came from the European Cystic Fibrosis Twin and Sibling Study Cohort, which recruited patients from over a hundred CF clinics across 14 European countries. Zygosity and CFTR genotype were verified in-house, with zygosity tested by multiplex PCR of nine short tandem repeat loci. Each twin gave a peripheral blood sample, and clinical parameters were documented on that same day of blood sampling. Genomic DNA was isolated from peripheral blood cells with phenol/chloroform and kept in TE buffer at 4 degrees C. CDR1 is given as SGHDT and CDR2 as YYEEEE, both from the germline V gene. Inclusive of the bounding cysteine and phenylalanine, the CDR3 is 11 residues long. Kept here is only the CDR3 DNA, which spans 33 bases and is read in frame from base 1. V is clipped by 0 bases and J by 5 bases, and the sequence between their germline boundaries is 2 bases long.

Sequenced: blood. This clonotype originated in a boy younger than 10 with cystic fibrosis. The chain employs TRBV5-6 and TRBJ2-5; the D segment cannot be called with confidence. The DNA is as follows: TGTGCCAGCAGCTTGGCCGAGACCCAGTACTTC. It translates as CASSLAETQYF.